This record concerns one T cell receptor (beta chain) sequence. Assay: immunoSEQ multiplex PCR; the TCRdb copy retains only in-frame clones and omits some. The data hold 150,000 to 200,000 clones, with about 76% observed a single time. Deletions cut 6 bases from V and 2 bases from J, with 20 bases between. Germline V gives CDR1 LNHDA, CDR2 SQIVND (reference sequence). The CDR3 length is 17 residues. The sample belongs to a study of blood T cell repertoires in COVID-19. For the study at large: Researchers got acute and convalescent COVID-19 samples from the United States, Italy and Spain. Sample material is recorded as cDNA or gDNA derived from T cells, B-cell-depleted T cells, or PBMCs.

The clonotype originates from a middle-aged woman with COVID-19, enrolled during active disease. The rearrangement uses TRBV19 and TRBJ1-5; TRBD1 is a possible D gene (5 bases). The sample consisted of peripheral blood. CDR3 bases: TGTGCCAGTAGCCGGGGGGGGTTTGGGTCGGGCAATCAGCCCCAGCATTTT. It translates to CASSRGGFGSGNQPQHF.